This T cell receptor (beta chain) was retrieved from a study of OX40 agonist ivuxolimab in advanced cancers. Study-wide background: Patients enrolled in dose escalation were diagnosed with hepatocellular carcinoma, melanoma, renal cell or head and neck cancer. A partial response was reached by three patients: one with hepatocellular carcinoma and two with cutaneous melanoma. The study, taken as a whole, reports: Which antigen the expanded peripheral T cells recognized is unknown. The study found among the lowest clonal expansion in partial responders at 0.1-3.0 mg/kg.

V lost 0 bases to trimming and J lost 5 bases, with 16 bases between them. CDR1 is LGHNA, CDR2 YSLEER, per germline. This CDR3 contains 16 residues. In the case of this clone: The target antigen is unknown.

Only in-frame clones appear in the TCRdb table, and some are missing; sequencing was by immunoSEQ multiplex PCR. The table records 70,000 or so clones, 80% to 95% of them present only once. The sample was CD4+ or CD8+ T cells sorted from blood, taken in a trial of the OX40 agonist ivuxolimab. The receptor's source is an adult with an advanced solid tumor such as melanoma, head and neck, liver or kidney cancer. The chain links TRBV4-3 to TRBJ1-1; D unresolved. This CDR3 is CASSQDLRLGWTEAFF. The CDR3 nucleotides are TGCGCCAGCAGCCAAGATCTACGGCTAGGGTGGACTGAAGCTTTCTTT.